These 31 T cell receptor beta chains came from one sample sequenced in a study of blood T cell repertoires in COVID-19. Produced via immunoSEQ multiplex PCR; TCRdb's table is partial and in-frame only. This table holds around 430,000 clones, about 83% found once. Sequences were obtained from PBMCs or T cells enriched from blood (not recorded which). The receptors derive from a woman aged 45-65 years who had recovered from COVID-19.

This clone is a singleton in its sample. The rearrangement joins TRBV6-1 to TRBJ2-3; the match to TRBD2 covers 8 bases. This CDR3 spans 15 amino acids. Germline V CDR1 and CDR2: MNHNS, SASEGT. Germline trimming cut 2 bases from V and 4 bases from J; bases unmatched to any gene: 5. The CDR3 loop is CASSESGLAPDTQYF. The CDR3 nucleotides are TGTGCCAGCAGTGAAAGTGGACTAGCCCCAGATACGCAGTATTTT.

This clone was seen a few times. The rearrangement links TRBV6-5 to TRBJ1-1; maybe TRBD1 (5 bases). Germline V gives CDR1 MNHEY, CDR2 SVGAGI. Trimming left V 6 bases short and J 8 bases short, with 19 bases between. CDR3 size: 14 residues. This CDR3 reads CASSPNLGVKEAFF. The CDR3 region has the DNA TGTGCCAGCAGCCCGAATTTAGGGGTCAAGGAAGCTTTCTTT.

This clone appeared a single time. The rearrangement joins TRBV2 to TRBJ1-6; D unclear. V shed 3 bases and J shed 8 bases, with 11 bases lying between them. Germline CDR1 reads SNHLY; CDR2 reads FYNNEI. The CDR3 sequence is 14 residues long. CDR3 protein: CASSERAVYSPLHF. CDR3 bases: TGTGCCAGCAGTGAGAGGGCAGTTTATTCACCCCTCCACTTT.

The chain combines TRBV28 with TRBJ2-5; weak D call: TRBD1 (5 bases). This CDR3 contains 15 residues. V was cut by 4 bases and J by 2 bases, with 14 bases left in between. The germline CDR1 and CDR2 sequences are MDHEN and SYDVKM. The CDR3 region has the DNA TGTGCCAGCAGTTCCCCTCAGGGAAATCAAGAGACCCAGTACTTC. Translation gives CASSSPQGNQETQYF.

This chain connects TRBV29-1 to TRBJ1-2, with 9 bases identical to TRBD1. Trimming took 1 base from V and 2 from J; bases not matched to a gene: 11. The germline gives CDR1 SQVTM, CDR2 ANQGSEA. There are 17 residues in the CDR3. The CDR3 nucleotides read TGCAGCGTTGAAGGGACACGGGACAGGGAACAAAACTATGGCTACACCTTC. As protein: CSVEGTRDREQNYGYTF.

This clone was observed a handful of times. CDR3 sequence: CASSLGGVDYGYTF. Here the CDR3 DNA reads TGTGCCAGCAGCTTGGGGGGAGTGGACTATGGCTACACCTTC. V usage is TRBV5-8 and J usage is TRBJ1-2; D remains ambiguous. V lost 0 bases and J lost 3, with 9 bases in between. Per the germline V gene, CDR1 is SGHTS and CDR2 is YDEGEE. This CDR3 region has 14 residues.

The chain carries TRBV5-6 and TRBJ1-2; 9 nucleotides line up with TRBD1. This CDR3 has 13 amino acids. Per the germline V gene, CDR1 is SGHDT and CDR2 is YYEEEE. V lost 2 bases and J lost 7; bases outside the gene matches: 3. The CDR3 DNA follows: TGTGCCAGCAGCTTACAGGGGGCTGGTGGCTACACCTTC. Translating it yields CASSLQGAGGYTF.

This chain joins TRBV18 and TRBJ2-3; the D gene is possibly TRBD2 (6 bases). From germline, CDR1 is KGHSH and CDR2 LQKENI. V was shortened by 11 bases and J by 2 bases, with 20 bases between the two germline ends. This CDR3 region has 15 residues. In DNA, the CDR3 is TGTGCCTGCCCCGCGACGGGGGTTTCCACAGATACGCAGTATTTT. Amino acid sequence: CACPATGVSTDTQYF.

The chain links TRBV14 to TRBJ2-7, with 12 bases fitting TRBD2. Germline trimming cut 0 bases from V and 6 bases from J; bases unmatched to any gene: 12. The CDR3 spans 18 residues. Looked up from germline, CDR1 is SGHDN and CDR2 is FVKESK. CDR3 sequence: CASSQEVGLAGLFSEQYF. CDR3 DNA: TGTGCCAGCAGCCAAGAGGTGGGACTAGCGGGCTTATTTAGCGAGCAGTACTTC.

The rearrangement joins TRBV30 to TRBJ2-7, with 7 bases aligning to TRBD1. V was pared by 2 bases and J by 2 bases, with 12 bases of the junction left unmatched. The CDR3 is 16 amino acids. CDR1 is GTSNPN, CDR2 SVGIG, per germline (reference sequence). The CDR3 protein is CAWSHDRAQFPYEQYF. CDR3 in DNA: TGTGCCTGGAGTCACGACAGGGCTCAGTTCCCCTACGAGCAGTACTTC.

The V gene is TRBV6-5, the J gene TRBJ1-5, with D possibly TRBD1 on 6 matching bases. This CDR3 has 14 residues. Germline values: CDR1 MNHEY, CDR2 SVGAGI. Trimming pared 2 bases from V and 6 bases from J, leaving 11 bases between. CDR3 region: CASSYNREGQPQHF. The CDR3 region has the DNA TGTGCCAGCAGTTACAACAGGGAGGGTCAGCCCCAGCATTTT.

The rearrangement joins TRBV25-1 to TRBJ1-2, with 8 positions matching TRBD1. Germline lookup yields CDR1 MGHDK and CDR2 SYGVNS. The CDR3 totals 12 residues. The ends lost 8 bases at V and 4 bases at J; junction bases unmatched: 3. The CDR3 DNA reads TGTGCCAGCTCCGACAGGGGCTATGGCTACACCTTC. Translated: CASSDRGYGYTF.

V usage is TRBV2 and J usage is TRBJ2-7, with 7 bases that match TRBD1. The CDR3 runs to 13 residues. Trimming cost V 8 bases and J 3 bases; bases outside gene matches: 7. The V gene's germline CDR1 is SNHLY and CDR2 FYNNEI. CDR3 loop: CASCLTGCYEQYF. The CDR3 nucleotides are TGTGCCAGCTGCCTGACAGGGTGCTACGAGCAGTACTTC.

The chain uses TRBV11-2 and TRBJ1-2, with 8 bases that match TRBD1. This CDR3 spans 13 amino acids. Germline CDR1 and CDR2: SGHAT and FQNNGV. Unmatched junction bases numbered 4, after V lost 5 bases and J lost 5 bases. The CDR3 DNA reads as TGTGCCAGCAGCCCTACAGGGGGGTATGGCTACACCTTC. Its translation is CASSPTGGYGYTF.

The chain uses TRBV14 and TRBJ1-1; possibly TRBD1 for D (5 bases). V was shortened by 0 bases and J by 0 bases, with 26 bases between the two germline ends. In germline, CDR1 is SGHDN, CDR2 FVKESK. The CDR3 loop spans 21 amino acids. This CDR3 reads CASSQELIEDIKVGMNTEAFF. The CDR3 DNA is TGTGCCAGCAGCCAAGAATTGATAGAGGACATAAAAGTCGGCATGAACACTGAAGCTTTCTTT. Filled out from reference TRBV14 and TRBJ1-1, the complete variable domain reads EAGVTQFPSHSVIEKGQTVTLRCDPISGHDNLYWYRRVMGKEIKFLLHFVKESKQDESGMPNNRFLAERTGGTYSTLKVQPAELEDSGVYFCASSQELIEDIKVGMNTEAFFGQGTRLTVV.

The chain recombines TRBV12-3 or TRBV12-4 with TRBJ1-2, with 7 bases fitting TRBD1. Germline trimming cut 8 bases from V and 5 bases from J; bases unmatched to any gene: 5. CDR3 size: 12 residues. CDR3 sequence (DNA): TGTGCCAGCGGGGACAGCTCGTATGGCTACACCTTC. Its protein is CASGDSSYGYTF.

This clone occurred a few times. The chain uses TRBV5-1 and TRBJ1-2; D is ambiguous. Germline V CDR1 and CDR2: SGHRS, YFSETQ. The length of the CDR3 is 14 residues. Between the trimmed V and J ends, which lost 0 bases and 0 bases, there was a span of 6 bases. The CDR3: CASSLGQANYGYTF. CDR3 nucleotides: TGCGCCAGCAGCTTGGGCCAGGCTAACTATGGCTACACCTTC.

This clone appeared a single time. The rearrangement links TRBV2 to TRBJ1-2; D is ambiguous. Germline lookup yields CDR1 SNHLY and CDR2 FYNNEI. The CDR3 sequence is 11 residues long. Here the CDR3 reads CADRGNYGYTF. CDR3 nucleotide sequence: TGTGCGGATCGCGGTAACTATGGCTACACCTTC.

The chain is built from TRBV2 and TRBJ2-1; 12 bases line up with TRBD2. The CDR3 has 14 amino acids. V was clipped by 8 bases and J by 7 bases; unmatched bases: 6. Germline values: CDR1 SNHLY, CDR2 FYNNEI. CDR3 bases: TGTGCCAGCGGTGGACTAGCGGGGCTAAATGAGCAGTTCTTC. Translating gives CASGGLAGLNEQFF.

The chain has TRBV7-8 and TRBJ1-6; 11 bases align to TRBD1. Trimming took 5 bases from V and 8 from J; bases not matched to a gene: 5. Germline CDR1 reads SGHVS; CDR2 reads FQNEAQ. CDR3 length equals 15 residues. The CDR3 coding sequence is TGTGCCAGCAGCCGAGGGGGACAGGGGGATTCACCCCTCCACTTT. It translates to CASSRGGQGDSPLHF.

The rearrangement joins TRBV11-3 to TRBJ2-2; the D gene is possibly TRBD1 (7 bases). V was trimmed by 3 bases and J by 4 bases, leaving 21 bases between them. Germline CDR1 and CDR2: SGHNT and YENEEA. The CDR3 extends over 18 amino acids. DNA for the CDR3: TGTGCCAGCAGCTTCCTCCCTAACAGGGGAGGAGGCACCGGGGAGCTGTTTTTT. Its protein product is CASSFLPNRGGGTGELFF.

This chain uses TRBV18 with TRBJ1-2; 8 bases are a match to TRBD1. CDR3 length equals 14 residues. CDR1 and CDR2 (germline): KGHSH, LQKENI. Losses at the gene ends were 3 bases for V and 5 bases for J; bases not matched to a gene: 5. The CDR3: CASSPTGADYGYTF. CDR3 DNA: TGTGCCAGCTCACCGACAGGGGCTGATTATGGCTACACCTTC.

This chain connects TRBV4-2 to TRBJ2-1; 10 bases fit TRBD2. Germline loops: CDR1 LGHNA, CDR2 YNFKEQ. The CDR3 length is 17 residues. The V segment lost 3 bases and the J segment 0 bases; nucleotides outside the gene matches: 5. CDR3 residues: CASSHYSGGFSYNEQFF. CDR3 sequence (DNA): TGTGCCAGCAGCCATTATAGCGGGGGGTTCTCCTACAATGAGCAGTTCTTC.

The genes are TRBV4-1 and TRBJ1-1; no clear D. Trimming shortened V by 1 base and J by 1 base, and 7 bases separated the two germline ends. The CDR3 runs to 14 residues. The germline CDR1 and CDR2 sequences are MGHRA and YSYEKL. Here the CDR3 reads CASSQVQPNTEAFF. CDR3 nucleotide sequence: TGCGCCAGCAGCCAAGTACAGCCGAACACTGAAGCTTTCTTT.

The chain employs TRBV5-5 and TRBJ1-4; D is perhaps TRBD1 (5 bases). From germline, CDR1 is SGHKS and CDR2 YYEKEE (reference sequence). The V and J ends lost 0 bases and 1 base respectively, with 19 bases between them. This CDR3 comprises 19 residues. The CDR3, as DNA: TGTGCCAGCAGCTTGGCCGTCGGCAGGGCTTTTGGAACTAATGAAAAACTGTTTTTT. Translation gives CASSLAVGRAFGTNEKLFF.

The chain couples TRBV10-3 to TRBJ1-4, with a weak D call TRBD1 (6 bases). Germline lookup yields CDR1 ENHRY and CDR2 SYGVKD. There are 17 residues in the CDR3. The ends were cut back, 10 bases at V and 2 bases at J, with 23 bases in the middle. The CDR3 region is CATRRGGVHPTNEKLFF. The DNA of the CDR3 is TGTGCCACCAGAAGAGGGGGGGTCCACCCGACTAATGAAAAACTGTTTTTT.

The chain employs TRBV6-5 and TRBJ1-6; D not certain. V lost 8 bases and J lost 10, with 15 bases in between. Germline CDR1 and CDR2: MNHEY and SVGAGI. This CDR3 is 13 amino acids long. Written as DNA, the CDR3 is TGTGCCAGCCTCGGCGACCCGGGATCACCCCTCCACTTT. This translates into CASLGDPGSPLHF.

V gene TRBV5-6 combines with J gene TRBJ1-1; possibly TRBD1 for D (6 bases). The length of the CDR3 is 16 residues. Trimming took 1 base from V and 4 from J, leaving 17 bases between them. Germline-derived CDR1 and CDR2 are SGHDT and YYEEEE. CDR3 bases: TGTGCCAGCAGCTTGTACCCAGGGGTTAGGGGCACTGAAGCTTTCTTT. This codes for CASSLYPGVRGTEAFF.

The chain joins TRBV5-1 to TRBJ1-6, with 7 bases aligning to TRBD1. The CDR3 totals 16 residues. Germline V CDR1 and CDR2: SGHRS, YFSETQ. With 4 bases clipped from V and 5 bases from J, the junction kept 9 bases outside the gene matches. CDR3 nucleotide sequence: TGCGCCAGCAGCCCTAGAACAGGGGTTGATAATTCACCCCTCCACTTT. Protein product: CASSPRTGVDNSPLHF.

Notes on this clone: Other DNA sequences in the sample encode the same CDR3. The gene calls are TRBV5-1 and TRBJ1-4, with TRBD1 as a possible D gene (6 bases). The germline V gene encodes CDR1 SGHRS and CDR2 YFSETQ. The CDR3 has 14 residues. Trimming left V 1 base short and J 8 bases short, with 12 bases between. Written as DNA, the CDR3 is TGCGCCAGCAGCTTGCAGGGGCTGAGGGAAAAACTGTTTTTT. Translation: CASSLQGLREKLFF.

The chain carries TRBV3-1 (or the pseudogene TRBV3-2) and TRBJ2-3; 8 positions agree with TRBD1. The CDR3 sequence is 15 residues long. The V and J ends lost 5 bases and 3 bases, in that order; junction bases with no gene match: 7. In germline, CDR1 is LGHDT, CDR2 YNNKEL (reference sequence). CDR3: CASSYGQGGTDTQYF. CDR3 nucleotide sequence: TGTGCCAGCAGCTACGGACAGGGTGGGACAGATACGCAGTATTTT.